This TCR beta chain appears in the sequencing data of a study of shared clonotypes between healthy human individuals. Method: immunoSEQ multiplex PCR; TCRdb's copy keeps in-frame clones and lacks some. In the table there are about 700,000 clones, 90% to 95% of which are singletons. Naive-designated CD8 cells lacked CD45RO, were positively enriched for CCR7, and omitted terminally differentiated effector memory CD45RA+ cells. This clone was seen once. Sequenced sample: naive CD8+ T cells sorted from blood. This clonotype was obtained from a man younger than 45 in good health.

The CDR3 sequence is CASSYPAREQFF. For the CDR3, the DNA is TGTGCCAGCAGTTATCCGGCGCGGGAGCAGTTCTTC. The V gene is TRBV27, the J gene TRBJ2-1; D ambiguous. Germline CDR1 MNHEY, CDR2 SMNVEV (reference sequence). The V end lost 4 bases, the J end lost 10 bases, and 11 bases lay between the germline ends. The CDR3 has 12 residues.